What follows are 5 T cell receptor beta chains derived from one specimen sequenced in a study of Graves' ophthalmopathy and Graves' hyperthyroidism. RNA transcripts were the template, and TCR beta CDR3 regions were amplified from them. HTBI primers were employed in first-round RT-PCR, then a second-round multiplex PCR followed. One entry per CDR3 protein, called by TCRdb with MiXCR from the multiplex PCR reads. The sample consists of around 40,000 distinct CDR3 sequences, approximately 52% of them appearing once. Sequencing was done on a sample of peripheral blood. The receptors were gathered from an adult man with Graves' ophthalmopathy.

Concerning this clonotype: A read error may be the cause here, since a much bigger clone is one base away. The rearrangement links TRBV6-1 to TRBJ1-5; 10 nucleotides align to TRBD1. Germline CDR1 is MNHNS and CDR2 is SASEGT. The trim removed 3 bases at V and 0 bases at J, leaving 8 bases unmatched. The CDR3 consists of 18 residues. The CDR3 sequence: CASSETGGTSHSNQPQHF. The CDR3 region has the DNA TGTGCCAGCAGTGAGACAGGGGGCACTTCACATAGCAATCAGCCCCAGCATTTT.

This clonotype was found once. The rearrangement uses TRBV24-1 and TRBJ1-4, with 10 bases identical to TRBD1. This CDR3 contains 15 residues. The germline V gene encodes CDR1 KGHDR and CDR2 SFDVKD. J lost 7 bases, V lost 4 bases, and 5 bases had no gene match. The CDR3 sequence is CATSESGTGVEKLFF. The DNA of the CDR3 is TGTGCCACCAGTGAATCCGGGACAGGGGTTGAAAAACTGTTTTTT.

This clonotype is medium-sized. CDR3 amino acids: CASRGTGHNYGYTF. The CDR3 DNA sequence: TGTGCCAGCAGGGGGACAGGGCATAACTATGGCTACACCTTC. The chain links TRBV25-1 to TRBJ1-2; 9 bases are shared with TRBD1. This CDR3 has 14 residues. With V trimmed by 6 bases and J by 1 base, 3 bases remained unmatched. Germline values: CDR1 MGHDK, CDR2 SYGVNS.

The chain uses TRBV7-2 and TRBJ1-4; 8 bases align to TRBD1. Germline-derived CDR1 and CDR2 are SGHTA and FQGNSA. Germline trimming cut 5 bases from V and 8 bases from J; bases unmatched to any gene: 13. The CDR3 is 16 residues long. As DNA, the CDR3 is TGTGCCAGCAGCCTAGTTGGACAGGGAGGGTTGGAAAAACTGTTTTTT. Encoded protein: CASSLVGQGGLEKLFF.

The genes are TRBV11-2 and TRBJ2-7; 12 bases match TRBD2. This CDR3 comprises 17 residues. Germline V gene sequence: CDR1 SGHAT, CDR2 FQNNGV. After removal of 2 bases from V and 1 base from J, the junction contained 6 bases not matched to a gene. Here the CDR3 DNA reads TGTGCCAGCAGCTTAATCGGGACTAGCGGGCCGTCCTACGAGCAGTACTTC. As protein: CASSLIGTSGPSYEQYF.